This record looks at one TCR beta chain sequence and its context. Its antigen remains unknown. The PCR made use of 60 Vbeta and 13 Jbeta primers. Libraries were prepared by immunoSEQ multiplex PCR; TCRdb keeps only in-frame clonotypes and omits some of them. This table holds 40,000 to 45,000 clones, 70% to 85% found once. There are 14 residues in the CDR3. CDR1 LGHNA and CDR2 YSLEER come from the germline V gene. With 0 bases removed from V and 3 bases from J, the gap between germline ends came to 8 bases. These data come from a study of cytomegalovirus exposure and HLA in healthy donors. Study-wide findings and caveats: Productive rates of about 90% or about 30% were seen for most TCR beta V segments in an earlier analysis. In the analysis, some V segments, TRBV6-2 and TRBV6-3 included, were excluded as indistinguishable.

The clonotype was recovered from a man younger than 40 in good health and CMV-seronegative. This chain links TRBV4-3 with TRBJ1-1, with unresolved D. Sequenced material: PBMCs. As DNA, the CDR3 is TGCGCCAGCAGCCAAGACAGACTGTACACTGAAGCTTTCTTT. This encodes CASSQDRLYTEAFF.